This T cell receptor beta chain appears in the sequencing data of a study of T cells in Graves' hyperthyroidism and ophthalmopathy. This CDR3 is built from 14 residues. Germline-derived CDR1 and CDR2 are SGHVS and FQNEAQ. The V segment lost 3 bases and the J segment 4 bases; nucleotides outside the gene matches: 5. This clonotype showed up just a few times. The target antigen is unknown. From RNA transcripts, TCR beta CDR3 regions were amplified. The primer set for the first-round RT-PCR of the TCR CDR3 was HTBI. TCRdb reprocessed the multiplex PCR reads with MiXCR, giving one entry per CDR3 protein. The sample yields hundreds of thousands of distinct CDR3 sequences, roughly 15% seen once. Study-level points and caveats: Classification by a 13 V-J model distinguished ophthalmopathy from stable hyperthyroidism.

Fresh peripheral blood, about 9.6 ml, yielded the PBMCs. The clonotype originates from a woman aged 45 to 65 with Graves' ophthalmopathy. The chain combines TRBV7-8 with TRBJ2-5; 7 nucleotides line up with TRBD2. Material for sequencing was blood. The CDR3 reads CASSFSTGGETQYF. CDR3 sequence (DNA): TGTGCCAGCAGCTTCTCCACGGGAGGAGAGACCCAGTACTTC.